This passage covers 3 T cell receptor beta chains from one sample sequenced in a study of OX40 agonist ivuxolimab in advanced cancers. The table came from immunoSEQ multiplex PCR; TCRdb's copy has only in-frame clones and leaves some out. The data contain about 60,000 clones, around 90% of them singletons. The sample in question was CD4+ or CD8+ T cells sorted from blood, obtained in a trial of the OX40 agonist ivuxolimab. The origin of the receptors is an adult with an advanced solid tumor such as melanoma, head and neck, liver or kidney cancer.

V and J are TRBV2 and TRBJ2-3; D unresolved. V gave up 10 bases and J gave up 2 bases, with 16 bases separating them. Germline loops: CDR1 SNHLY, CDR2 FYNNEI. The length of the CDR3 is 14 residues. The CDR3 DNA is TGTGCCACCACGGGTGCGGAGAACACAGATACGCAGTATTTT. It yields the protein CATTGAENTDTQYF.

This clone was observed once. This chain uses TRBV30 with TRBJ2-7, with D possibly matching TRBD1 (6 bases). The germline V and J ends were trimmed by 3 bases and 5 bases, with 11 bases remaining between them. CDR3 length: 12 amino acids. In germline, CDR1 is GTSNPN, CDR2 SVGIG (reference sequence). The CDR3 DNA sequence: TGTGCCTGGAGCAACAGGGCCAACGAGCAGTACTTC. Translation: CAWSNRANEQYF.

This rearrangement joins TRBV29-1 to TRBJ2-5; 8 bases match TRBD2. Germline CDR1 reads SQVTM; CDR2 reads ANQGSEA. V lost 8 bases and J lost 4; bases outside the gene matches: 9. The CDR3 loop spans 13 amino acids. CDR3 sequence (DNA): TGCAGCCAGCGGGAGCGTATGGGAGAGACCCAGTACTTC. Translation gives CSQRERMGETQYF.